The 30 T cell receptor beta chains below all came from one sample that was sequenced in a study of OX40 agonist ivuxolimab in advanced cancers. The table came from immunoSEQ multiplex PCR; TCRdb's copy has only in-frame clones and leaves some out. The data hold approximately 75,000 clones, with roughly 90% observed a single time. Sequencing used CD4+ or CD8+ T cells sorted from blood, obtained in a trial of the OX40 agonist ivuxolimab. Receptor source: an adult with an advanced solid tumor such as melanoma, head and neck, liver or kidney cancer.

This chain joins TRBV28 and TRBJ1-6, with unresolved D. The V end was cut by 7 bases, the J end by 6 bases, with 16 bases between. The CDR3 sequence is 15 residues long. Germline values: CDR1 MDHEN, CDR2 SYDVKM. The CDR3 spells CASTPRGRANSPLHF. The CDR3 bases are TGTGCCAGCACCCCCCGAGGAAGGGCTAATTCACCCCTCCACTTT.

The chain recombines TRBV7-2 with TRBJ1-1, with D unclear. Germline assignment: CDR1 SGHTA and CDR2 FQGNSA. The CDR3 runs 13 residues. V was cut by 0 bases and J by 7 bases, with 9 bases left in between. CDR3 residues: CASSLAAAGEAFF. The CDR3 DNA reads TGTGCCAGCAGCTTAGCAGCTGCTGGTGAAGCTTTCTTT.

V is TRBV30 and J is TRBJ1-5; 7 nucleotides align to TRBD1. The CDR3 runs 14 residues. Germline V lookup: CDR1 GTSNPN, CDR2 SVGIG (reference sequence). V lost 5 bases to trimming and J lost 3 bases; unmatched junction nucleotides: 7. The CDR3 coding sequence is TGTGCCTGGTCACAGGGGACAGTCAATCAGCCCCAGCATTTT. It codes for CAWSQGTVNQPQHF.

This sequence joins TRBV28 and TRBJ2-1; D remains unclear. V was clipped by 2 bases and J by 6 bases, with 8 bases between them. The CDR3 is made up of 13 amino acids. The V gene's germline CDR1 is MDHEN and CDR2 SYDVKM. CDR3 nucleotide sequence: TGTGCCAGCAGTTTACACATGATCAATGAGCAGTTCTTC. Its protein product is CASSLHMINEQFF.

The J gene is TRBJ1-3, the V gene TRBV2; D is undetermined. Germline values: CDR1 SNHLY, CDR2 FYNNEI. V was pared by 7 bases and J by 1 base, with 8 bases between. This CDR3 spans 13 amino acids. The chain's CDR3 is CASKEGSGNTIYF. Written as DNA, the CDR3 is TGTGCCAGCAAGGAGGGTTCTGGAAACACCATATATTTT. Filled out from reference TRBV2 and TRBJ1-3, the complete variable domain reads EPEVTQTPSHQVTQMGQEVILRCVPISNHLYFYWYRQILGQKVEFLVSFYNNEISEKSEIFDDQFSVERPDGSNFTLKIRSTKLEDSAMYFCASKEGSGNTIYFGEGSWLTVV.

This chain joins TRBV29-1 and TRBJ2-3; 7 nucleotides agree with TRBD1. From germline, CDR1 is SQVTM and CDR2 ANQGSEA. V shed 2 bases and J 4 bases; nucleotides not matched to a gene: 9. The CDR3 consists of 15 residues. The CDR3, as DNA: TGCAGCGTTGAAATGACAAGGGGGCCGCCAGATACGCAGTATTTT. This codes for CSVEMTRGPPDTQYF.

This clone was found once. J is TRBJ2-3 and V is TRBV25-1, with D unresolved. The germline V gene has CDR1 MGHDK and CDR2 SYGVNS. V lost 6 bases, J lost 2 bases, and 3 bases lay in between. The CDR3 is made up of 11 amino acids. DNA of the CDR3: TGTGCCAGCAGCCACACAGATACGCAGTATTTT. Its protein is CASSHTDTQYF.

A word on this clone: Other DNA sequences in the same sample also yield this CDR3. The chain couples TRBV30 to TRBJ2-5; D not resolved. Trimming removed 1 base from V and 2 bases from J, with 2 bases in between. This CDR3 has 11 amino acids. Germline CDR1 and CDR2: GTSNPN and SVGIG (reference sequence). The CDR3 protein is CAWSAQETQYF. CDR3 coding DNA: TGTGCCTGGAGTGCGCAAGAGACCCAGTACTTC.

The chain joins TRBV29-1 to TRBJ1-2; no definite D call. The CDR3 extends over 13 amino acids. Trimming cost V 4 bases and J 4 bases, with 13 bases left between them. Germline V gene data show CDR1 as SQVTM and CDR2 as ANQGSEA. CDR3 loop: CSVGTLGSYGYTF. The DNA of the CDR3 is TGCAGCGTTGGGACCCTGGGTTCCTATGGCTACACCTTC. Supplemented by reference TRBV29-1 and TRBJ1-2, the full variable domain reads SAVISQKPSRDICQRGTSLTIQCQVDSQVTMMFWYRQQPGQSLTLIATANQGSEATYESGFVIDKFPISRPNLTFSTLTVSNMSPEDSSIYLCSVGTLGSYGYTFGSGTRLTVV.

The rearrangement links TRBV23-1 to TRBJ2-5; 7 positions agree with TRBD1. TRBV23-1 is sorted into the ORF group, with uncertain function. The CDR3 extends over 16 amino acids. Losses at the gene ends were 2 bases for V and 7 bases for J; bases not matched to a gene: 13. Here the CDR3 DNA reads TGCGCCAGCAGTCAACTCATCGACAGGGCTAAAGGGACCCAGTACTTC. This gives the protein CASSQLIDRAKGTQYF.

The genes are TRBV5-4 and TRBJ2-1; D is unresolved. Germline V CDR1 and CDR2: SGHNT, YYREEE (reference sequence). CDR3 length: 13 residues. The V end was cut by 0 bases, the J end by 1 base, with 2 bases between. The CDR3 is CASSLDSYNEQFF. In nucleotides, the CDR3 is TGTGCCAGCAGCTTGGATTCCTACAATGAGCAGTTCTTC.

The chain employs TRBV10-3 and TRBJ1-3; D is uncertain. This CDR3 spans 14 amino acids. Germline-derived CDR1 and CDR2 are ENHRY and SYGVKD. The V end lost 0 bases, the J end lost 2 bases, and 5 bases lay between the germline ends. DNA of the CDR3: TGTGCCATCAGTGAGTCAGGGACTGGAAACACCATATATTTT. The encoded protein is CAISESGTGNTIYF.

The gene calls are TRBV7-8 and TRBJ2-7; tentative D call: TRBD2 (6 bases). Trimming took 5 bases from V and 6 from J, leaving 14 bases between them. Germline CDR1 SGHVS, CDR2 FQNEAQ. The CDR3 is 13 amino acids. CDR3 DNA sequence: TGTGCCAGCAGCATGACTAGGAATGGCGAGCAGTACTTC. This encodes CASSMTRNGEQYF.

The genes are TRBV19 and TRBJ2-3, with 8 nucleotides matching TRBD2. The CDR3 length is 15 residues. Germline CDR1 LNHDA, CDR2 SQIVND (reference sequence). The V segment lost 6 bases and the J segment 3 bases; nucleotides outside the gene matches: 8. CDR3 loop: CASSGRAGRTDTQYF. CDR3 sequence (DNA): TGTGCCAGTAGCGGGAGGGCCGGCCGGACAGATACGCAGTATTTT.

This clone was found once. J is TRBJ1-4 and V is TRBV18, with D unclear. This CDR3 has 13 residues. The germline gives CDR1 KGHSH, CDR2 LQKENI. With 3 bases removed from V and 8 bases from J, the gap between germline ends came to 10 bases. The CDR3 DNA reads TGTGCCAGCTCACCCTGGGAAGGGGAAAAACTGTTTTTT. It translates to CASSPWEGEKLFF. Full variable domain (rest looked up from reference TRBV18 and TRBJ1-4): NAGVMQNPRHLVRRRGQEARLRCSPMKGHSHVYWYRQLPEEGLKFMVYLQKENIIDESGMPKERFSAEFPKEGPSILRIQQVVRGDSAAYFCASSPWEGEKLFFGSGTQLSVL.

The V call is TRBV23-1, the J call TRBJ2-7, with D possibly matching TRBD2 (5 bases). TRBV23-1 has ORF status, its function being uncertain. Trimming stripped 0 bases from V and 4 bases from J, with 19 bases between. The CDR3 runs 17 residues. Here the CDR3 DNA reads TGCGCCAGCAGTCAATCGAAACCCGGGGAAAAAGGGTACGAGCAGTACTTC. Protein product: CASSQSKPGEKGYEQYF.

The genes are TRBV6-1 and TRBJ2-3; no reliable D call. CDR1 MNHNS and CDR2 SASEGT come from the germline V gene. The length of the CDR3 is 14 residues. V was trimmed by 7 bases and J by 2 bases, leaving 13 bases between them. This CDR3 is CASNSLGNTDTQYF. CDR3 DNA: TGTGCCAGCAATAGTCTAGGGAACACAGATACGCAGTATTTT.

This clone was recorded only once. The chain carries TRBV4-3 and TRBJ2-3; 8 bases match TRBD2. Trimming removed 0 bases from V and 4 bases from J; junction bases left unmatched: 3. This CDR3 contains 15 residues. Germline-derived CDR1 and CDR2 are LGHNA and YSLEER. CDR3 residues: CASSQDPRGADTQYF. The CDR3 DNA sequence: TGCGCCAGCAGCCAAGACCCGCGGGGGGCAGATACGCAGTATTTT.

The V and J genes are TRBV28 and TRBJ2-2; perhaps TRBD2 as D (5 bases). Trimming shortened V by 5 bases and J by 7 bases, and 8 bases separated the two germline ends. The length of the CDR3 is 12 residues. CDR1 is MDHEN and CDR2 is SYDVKM in the germline V gene. This chain's CDR3 is CASSRTLGELFF. CDR3 sequence (DNA): TGTGCCAGCAGTCGGACTCTCGGGGAGCTGTTTTTT.

The genes are TRBV7-2 and TRBJ2-3, with D maybe TRBD1 (6 bases). Germline assignment: CDR1 SGHTA and CDR2 FQGNSA. The V end was cut by 1 base, the J end by 0 bases, with 8 bases between. The CDR3 runs to 15 residues. The DNA for the CDR3 is TGTGCCAGCAGCTTAGTTGGACAGAGCACAGATACGCAGTATTTT. This codes for CASSLVGQSTDTQYF.

The rearrangement links TRBV30 to TRBJ2-1, with 8 bases identical to TRBD1. With 5 bases clipped from V and 5 bases from J, the junction kept 2 bases outside the gene matches. Germline V gene data show CDR1 as GTSNPN and CDR2 as SVGIG (reference sequence). There are 12 residues in the CDR3. The CDR3: CAWQGADNEQFF. CDR3 DNA: TGTGCCTGGCAGGGGGCCGACAATGAGCAGTTCTTC.

A single count supports this clone. The genes are TRBV30 and TRBJ1-3; D not resolved. Trimming removed 0 bases from V and 2 bases from J, with 5 bases in between. Germline V gene data show CDR1 as GTSNPN and CDR2 as SVGIG (reference sequence). The CDR3 spans 13 residues. This CDR3 is CAWSVSTGNTIYF. The CDR3 coding sequence is TGTGCCTGGAGTGTATCGACTGGAAACACCATATATTTT.

This clone showed up just a few times. CDR3 nucleotides: TGTGCCAGTAGTAACTGGGACAATCAGCCCCAGCATTTT. It is translated as CASSNWDNQPQHF. The rearrangement uses TRBV19 and TRBJ1-5; D ambiguous. CDR3 length: 13 amino acids. CDR1 and CDR2 (germline): LNHDA, SQIVND (reference sequence). With 4 bases removed from V and 3 bases from J, the gap between germline ends came to 7 bases.

The gene calls are TRBV6-5 and TRBJ2-2, with D possibly being TRBD2 (5 bases). CDR3 length: 14 residues. The V gene lost 6 bases and the J gene lost 2 bases, with 10 bases spanning the gap. Per germline, CDR1 MNHEY and CDR2 SVGAGI. CDR3 sequence (DNA): TGTGCCAGCAGCCGAAGCGGTAACACCGGGGAGCTGTTTTTT. Translated, it gives CASSRSGNTGELFF.

This chain connects TRBV18 to TRBJ2-1, with 10 bases matching TRBD2. Germline V gene lookup returns CDR1 KGHSH and CDR2 LQKENI. J lost 9 bases, V lost 3 bases, and 5 bases had no gene match. The CDR3 sequence is 14 residues long. DNA of the CDR3: TGTGCCAGCTCACCCGGAGCGGGAGGGGGTGAGCAGTTCTTC. This sequence encodes CASSPGAGGGEQFF.

This chain uses TRBV11-2 with TRBJ1-2; TRBD1 agrees at 7 bases. Trimming cost V 4 bases and J 2 bases; bases outside gene matches: 7. The CDR3 runs to 15 residues. Looked up from germline, CDR1 is SGHAT and CDR2 is FQNNGV. In DNA, the CDR3 is TGTGCCAGCAGCTCGCAACCGGGACAGAACTATGGCTACACCTTC. Amino acids: CASSSQPGQNYGYTF.

This chain joins TRBV28 and TRBJ2-7; D unclear. Germline V gene data show CDR1 as MDHEN and CDR2 as SYDVKM. The germline V and J ends were trimmed by 5 bases and 3 bases, with 17 bases remaining between them. This CDR3 spans 15 amino acids. CDR3 in amino acids: CASSPPQASVYEQYF. Written as DNA, the CDR3 is TGTGCCAGCAGTCCCCCCCAGGCGAGTGTCTACGAGCAGTACTTC.

The chain uses TRBV7-2 and TRBJ2-5; 8 bases line up with TRBD2. The germline V gene encodes CDR1 SGHTA and CDR2 FQGNSA. The CDR3 consists of 15 residues. The junction had 7 bases not matched to a gene; V was cut back by 2 bases and J by 5 bases. The CDR3 DNA is TGTGCCAGCAGCTTATCCGTCGGCGGGGGGGAGACCCAGTACTTC. Residues: CASSLSVGGGETQYF. The whole variable domain, filled in from reference TRBV7-2 and TRBJ2-5, reads GAGVSQSPSNKVTEKGKDVELRCDPISGHTALYWYRQSLGQGLEFLIYFQGNSAPDKSGLPSDRFSAERTGGSVSTLTIQRTQQEDSAVYLCASSLSVGGGETQYFGPGTRLLVL.

The J gene is TRBJ2-6, the V gene TRBV5-1, with D hard to call. The V end was cut by 3 bases, the J end by 2 bases, with 6 bases between. The CDR3 has 14 amino acids. Germline loops: CDR1 SGHRS, CDR2 YFSETQ. Here the CDR3 reads CASSSTTGANVLTF. The CDR3 DNA sequence: TGCGCCAGCAGCTCAACAACTGGGGCCAACGTCCTGACTTTC. Supplemented by reference TRBV5-1 and TRBJ2-6, the full variable domain reads KAGVTQTPRYLIKTRGQQVTLSCSPISGHRSVSWYQQTPGQGLQFLFEYFSETQRNKGNFPGRFSGRQFSNSRSEMNVSTLELGDSALYLCASSSTTGANVLTFGAGSRLTVL.

The V and J genes are TRBV19 and TRBJ2-1; TRBD1 or TRBD2 may be the D gene (5 bases each). The CDR3 covers 14 residues. The V end was cut by 7 bases, the J end by 4 bases, with 14 bases between. CDR1 and CDR2 (germline): LNHDA, SQIVND (reference sequence). CDR3 sequence reads: CASIRGSGYNEQFF. CDR3 coding DNA: TGTGCCAGTATTCGGGGCAGCGGATACAATGAGCAGTTCTTC. Full variable domain (outside the CDR3, taken from reference TRBV19 and TRBJ2-1): DGGITQSPKYLFRKEGQNVTLSCEQNLNHDAMYWYRQDPGQGLRLIYYSQIVNDFQKGDIAEGYSVSREKKESFPLTVTSAQKNPTAFYLCASIRGSGYNEQFFGPGTRLTVL.